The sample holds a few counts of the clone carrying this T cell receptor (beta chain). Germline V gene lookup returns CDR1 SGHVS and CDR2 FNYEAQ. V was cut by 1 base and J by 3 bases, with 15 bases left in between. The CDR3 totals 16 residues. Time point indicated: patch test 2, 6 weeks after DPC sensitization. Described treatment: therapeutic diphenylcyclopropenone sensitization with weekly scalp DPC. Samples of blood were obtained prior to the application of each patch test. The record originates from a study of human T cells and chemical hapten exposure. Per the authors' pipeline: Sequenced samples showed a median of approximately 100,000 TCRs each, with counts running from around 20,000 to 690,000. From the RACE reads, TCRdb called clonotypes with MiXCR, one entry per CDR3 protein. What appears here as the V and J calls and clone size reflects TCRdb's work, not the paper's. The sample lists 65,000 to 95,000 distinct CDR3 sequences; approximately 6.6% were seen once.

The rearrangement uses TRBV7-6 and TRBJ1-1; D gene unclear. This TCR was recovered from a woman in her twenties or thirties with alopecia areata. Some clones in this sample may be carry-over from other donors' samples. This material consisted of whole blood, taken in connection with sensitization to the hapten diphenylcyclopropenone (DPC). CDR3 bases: TGTGCCAGCAGCTTAGGATTGGGAACTCGGGACACTGAAGCTTTCTTT. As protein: CASSLGLGTRDTEAFF. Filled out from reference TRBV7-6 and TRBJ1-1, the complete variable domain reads GAGVSQSPRYKVTKRGQDVALRCDPISGHVSLYWYRQALGQGPEFLTYFNYEAQQDKSGLPNDRFSAERPEGSISTLTIQRTEQRDSAMYRCASSLGLGTRDTEAFFGQGTRLTVV.